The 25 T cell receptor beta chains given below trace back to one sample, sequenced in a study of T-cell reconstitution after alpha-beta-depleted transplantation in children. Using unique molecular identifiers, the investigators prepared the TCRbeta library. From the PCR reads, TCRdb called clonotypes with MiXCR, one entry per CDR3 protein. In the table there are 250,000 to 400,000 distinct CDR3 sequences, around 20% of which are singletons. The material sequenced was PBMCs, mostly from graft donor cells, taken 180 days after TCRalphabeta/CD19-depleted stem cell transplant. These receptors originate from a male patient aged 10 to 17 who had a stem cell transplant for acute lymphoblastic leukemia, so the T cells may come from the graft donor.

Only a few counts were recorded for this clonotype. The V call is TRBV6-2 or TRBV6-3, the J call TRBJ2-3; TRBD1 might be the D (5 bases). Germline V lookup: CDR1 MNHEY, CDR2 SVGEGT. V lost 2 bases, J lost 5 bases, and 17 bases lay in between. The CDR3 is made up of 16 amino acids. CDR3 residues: CASSYNTGPKVDTQYF. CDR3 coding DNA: TGTGCCAGCAGTTACAATACAGGCCCCAAGGTAGATACGCAGTATTTT.

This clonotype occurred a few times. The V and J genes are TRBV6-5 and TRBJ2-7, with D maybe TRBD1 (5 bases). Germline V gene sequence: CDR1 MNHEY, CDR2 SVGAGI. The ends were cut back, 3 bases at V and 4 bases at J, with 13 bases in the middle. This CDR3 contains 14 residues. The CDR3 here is CASSYSSPGYEQYF. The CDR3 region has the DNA TGTGCCAGCAGTTATTCTTCCCCAGGGTACGAGCAGTACTTC.

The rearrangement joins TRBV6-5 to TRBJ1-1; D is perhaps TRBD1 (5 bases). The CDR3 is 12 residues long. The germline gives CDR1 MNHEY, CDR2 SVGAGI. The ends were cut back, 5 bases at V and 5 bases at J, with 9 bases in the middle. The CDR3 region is CASSQGGTEAFF. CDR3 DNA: TGTGCCAGCAGTCAGGGAGGAACTGAAGCTTTCTTT.

The CDR3 nucleotides read TGTGCCAGCAGTGAATCCGGCACTGCCTCAGGTCCAGAATCGCGACTAAATGAGCAGTTCTTC. This encodes CASSESGTASGPESRLNEQFF. This rearrangement joins TRBV25-1 to TRBJ2-1, with D possibly matching TRBD2 (5 bases). Trimming took 1 base from V and 7 from J, leaving 32 bases between them. Germline-derived CDR1 and CDR2 are MGHDK and SYGVNS. The CDR3 has 21 amino acids. Variable domain in full (rest from reference TRBV25-1 and TRBJ2-1): EADIYQTPRYLVIGTGKKITLECSQTMGHDKMYWYQQDPGMELHLIHYSYGVNSTEKGDLSSESTVSRIRTEHFPLTLESARPSHTSQYLCASSESGTASGPESRLNEQFFGPGTRLTVL.

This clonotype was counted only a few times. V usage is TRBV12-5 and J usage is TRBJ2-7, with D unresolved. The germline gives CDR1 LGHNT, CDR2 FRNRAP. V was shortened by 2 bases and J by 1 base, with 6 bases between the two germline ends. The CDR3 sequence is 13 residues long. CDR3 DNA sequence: TGTGCTAGTGGTTTGACAGAATCCTACGAGCAGTACTTC. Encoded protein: CASGLTESYEQYF.

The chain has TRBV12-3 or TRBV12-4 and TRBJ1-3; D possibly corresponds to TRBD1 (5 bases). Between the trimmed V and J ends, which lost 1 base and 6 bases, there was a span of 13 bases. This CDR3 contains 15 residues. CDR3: CASSLEGDLINTIYF. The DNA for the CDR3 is TGTGCCAGCAGTTTAGAAGGGGACTTAATAAACACCATATATTTT.

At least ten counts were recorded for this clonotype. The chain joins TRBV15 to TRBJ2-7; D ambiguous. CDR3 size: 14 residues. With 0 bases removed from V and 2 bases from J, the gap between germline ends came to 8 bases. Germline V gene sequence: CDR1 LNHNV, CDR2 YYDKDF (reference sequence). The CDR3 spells CATSRDSEPYEQYF. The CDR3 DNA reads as TGTGCCACCAGCAGAGATTCAGAACCCTACGAGCAGTACTTC.

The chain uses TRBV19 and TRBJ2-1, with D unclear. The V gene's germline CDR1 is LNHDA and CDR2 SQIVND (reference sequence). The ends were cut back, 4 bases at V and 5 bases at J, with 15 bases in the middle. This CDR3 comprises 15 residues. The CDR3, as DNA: TGTGCCAGTAGTAGGCTCTTCGTCGCCAACAATGAGCAGTTCTTC. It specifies CASSRLFVANNEQFF.

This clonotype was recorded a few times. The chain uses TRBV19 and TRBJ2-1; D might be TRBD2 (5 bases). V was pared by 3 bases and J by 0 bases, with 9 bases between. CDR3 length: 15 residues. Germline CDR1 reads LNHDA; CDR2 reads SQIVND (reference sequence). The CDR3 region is CASSIGVSSYNEQFF. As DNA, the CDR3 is TGTGCCAGTAGTATCGGGGTGAGCTCCTACAATGAGCAGTTCTTC.

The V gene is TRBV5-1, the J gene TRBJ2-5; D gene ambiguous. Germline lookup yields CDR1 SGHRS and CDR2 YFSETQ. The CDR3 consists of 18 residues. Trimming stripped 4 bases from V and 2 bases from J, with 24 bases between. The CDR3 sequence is CASSHLETFMGLQETQYF. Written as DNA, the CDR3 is TGCGCCAGCAGCCATTTAGAGACGTTCATGGGCCTACAAGAGACCCAGTACTTC. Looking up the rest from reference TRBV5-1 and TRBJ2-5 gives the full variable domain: KAGVTQTPRYLIKTRGQQVTLSCSPISGHRSVSWYQQTPGQGLQFLFEYFSETQRNKGNFPGRFSGRQFSNSRSEMNVSTLELGDSALYLCASSHLETFMGLQETQYFGPGTRLLVL.

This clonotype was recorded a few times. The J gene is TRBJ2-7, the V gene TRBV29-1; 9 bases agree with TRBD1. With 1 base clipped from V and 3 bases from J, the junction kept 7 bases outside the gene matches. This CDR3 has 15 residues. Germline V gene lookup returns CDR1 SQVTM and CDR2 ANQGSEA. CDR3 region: CSVEGEGQGHYEQYF. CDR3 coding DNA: TGCAGCGTTGAAGGCGAGGGACAGGGACACTACGAGCAGTACTTC.

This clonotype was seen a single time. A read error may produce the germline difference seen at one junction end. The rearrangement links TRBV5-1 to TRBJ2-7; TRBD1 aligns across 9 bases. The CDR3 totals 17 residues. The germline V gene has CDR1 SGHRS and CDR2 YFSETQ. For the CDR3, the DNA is TGCGCCGGCAGCCTCAATCGACCGGGACAGGGAGGTGGAGAGCAGTACTTC. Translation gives CAGSLNRPGQGGGEQYF. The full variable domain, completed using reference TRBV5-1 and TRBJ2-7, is KAGVTQTPRYLIKTRGQQVTLSCSPISGHRSVSWYQQTPGQGLQFLFEYFSETQRNKGNFPGRFSGRQFSNSRSEMNVSTLELGDSALYLCAGSLNRPGQGGGEQYFGPGTRLTVT.

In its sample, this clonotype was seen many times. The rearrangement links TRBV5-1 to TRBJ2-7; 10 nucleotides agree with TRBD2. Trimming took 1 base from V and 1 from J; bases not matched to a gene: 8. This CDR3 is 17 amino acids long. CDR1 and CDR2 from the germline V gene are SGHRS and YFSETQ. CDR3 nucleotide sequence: TGCGCCAGCAGCTTGTGGGCTAGCGGGAGTCTGTCCTACGAGCAGTACTTC. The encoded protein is CASSLWASGSLSYEQYF.

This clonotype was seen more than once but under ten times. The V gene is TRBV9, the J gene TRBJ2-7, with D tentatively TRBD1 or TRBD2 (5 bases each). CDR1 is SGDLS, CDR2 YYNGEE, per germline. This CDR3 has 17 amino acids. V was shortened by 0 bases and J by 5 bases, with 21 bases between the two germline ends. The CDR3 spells CASSVEVGTSGSHEQYF. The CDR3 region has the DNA TGTGCCAGCAGCGTAGAGGTCGGGACCTCGGGCTCACACGAGCAGTACTTC.

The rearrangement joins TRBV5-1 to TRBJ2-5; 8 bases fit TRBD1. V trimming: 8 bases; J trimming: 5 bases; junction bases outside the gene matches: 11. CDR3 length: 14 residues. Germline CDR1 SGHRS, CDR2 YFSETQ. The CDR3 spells CARMTGEGWETQYF. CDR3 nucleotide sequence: TGCGCCAGAATGACAGGGGAAGGGTGGGAGACCCAGTACTTC. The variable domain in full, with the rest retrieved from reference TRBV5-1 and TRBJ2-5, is KAGVTQTPRYLIKTRGQQVTLSCSPISGHRSVSWYQQTPGQGLQFLFEYFSETQRNKGNFPGRFSGRQFSNSRSEMNVSTLELGDSALYLCARMTGEGWETQYFGPGTRLLVL.

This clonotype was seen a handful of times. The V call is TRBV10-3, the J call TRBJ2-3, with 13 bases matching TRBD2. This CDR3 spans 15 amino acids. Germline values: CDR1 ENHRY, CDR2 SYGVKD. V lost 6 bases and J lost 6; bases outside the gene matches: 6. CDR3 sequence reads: CAIRGLAGYGDTQYF. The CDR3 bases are TGTGCCATCAGGGGACTAGCGGGATACGGGGATACGCAGTATTTT.

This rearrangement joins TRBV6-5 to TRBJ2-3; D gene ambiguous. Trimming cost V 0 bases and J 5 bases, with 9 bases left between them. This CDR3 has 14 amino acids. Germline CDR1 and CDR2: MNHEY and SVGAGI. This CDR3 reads CASSYSRSEDTQYF. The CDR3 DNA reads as TGTGCCAGCAGTTACTCTCGGTCGGAAGATACGCAGTATTTT.

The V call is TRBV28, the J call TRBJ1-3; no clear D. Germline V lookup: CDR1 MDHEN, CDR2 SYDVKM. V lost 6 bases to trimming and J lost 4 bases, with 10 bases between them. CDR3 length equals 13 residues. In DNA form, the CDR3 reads TGTGCCAGCAGCCACGTCCCGGGAAACACCATATATTTT. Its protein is CASSHVPGNTIYF.

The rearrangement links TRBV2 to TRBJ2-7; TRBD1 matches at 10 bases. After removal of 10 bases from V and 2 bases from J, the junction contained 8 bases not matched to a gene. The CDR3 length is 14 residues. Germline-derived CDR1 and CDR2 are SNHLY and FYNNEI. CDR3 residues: CATEEGQGTYEQYF. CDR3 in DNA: TGTGCCACCGAGGAGGGACAGGGGACCTACGAGCAGTACTTC.

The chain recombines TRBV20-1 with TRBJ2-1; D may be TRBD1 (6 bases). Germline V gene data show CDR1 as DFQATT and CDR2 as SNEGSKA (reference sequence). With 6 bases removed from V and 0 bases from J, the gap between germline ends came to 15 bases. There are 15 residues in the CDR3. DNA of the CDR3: TGCAGTGCATCTCGGACAGCGCACTCCTACAATGAGCAGTTCTTC. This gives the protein CSASRTAHSYNEQFF.

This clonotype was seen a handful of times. CDR3 in amino acids: CASSSGLVYEQYF. The CDR3 region has the DNA TGTGCCAGCAGCTCGGGACTGGTGTACGAGCAGTACTTC. The chain is built from TRBV3-1 and TRBJ2-7, with D possibly matching TRBD2 (6 bases). V was shortened by 5 bases and J by 4 bases, with 12 bases between the two germline ends. This CDR3 region has 13 residues. Looked up from germline, CDR1 is LGHDT and CDR2 is YNNKEL (reference sequence).

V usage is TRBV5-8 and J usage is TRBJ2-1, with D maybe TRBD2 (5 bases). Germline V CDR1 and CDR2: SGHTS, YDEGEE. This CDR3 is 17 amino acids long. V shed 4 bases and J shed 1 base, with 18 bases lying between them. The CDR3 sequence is CASSPAKFGGSYNEQFF. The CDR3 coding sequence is TGTGCCAGCAGCCCCGCGAAGTTCGGCGGGTCCTACAATGAGCAGTTCTTC. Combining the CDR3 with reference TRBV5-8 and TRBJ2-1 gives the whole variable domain EAGVTQSPTHLIKTRGQQATLRCSPISGHTSVYWYQQALGLGLQFLLWYDEGEERNRGNFPPRFSGRQFPNYSSELNVNALELEDSALYLCASSPAKFGGSYNEQFFGPGTRLTVL.

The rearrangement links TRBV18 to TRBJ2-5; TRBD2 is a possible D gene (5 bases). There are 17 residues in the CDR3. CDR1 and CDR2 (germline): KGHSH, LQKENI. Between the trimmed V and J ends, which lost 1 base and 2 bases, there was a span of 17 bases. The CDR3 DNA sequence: TGTGCCAGCTCACCACTGAGAACGGGAAATACTCAAGAGACCCAGTACTTC. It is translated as CASSPLRTGNTQETQYF.

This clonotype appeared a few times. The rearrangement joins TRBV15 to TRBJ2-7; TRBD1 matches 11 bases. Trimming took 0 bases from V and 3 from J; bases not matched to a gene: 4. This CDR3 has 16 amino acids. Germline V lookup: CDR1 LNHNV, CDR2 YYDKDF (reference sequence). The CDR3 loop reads CATSRDHGTGGYEQYF. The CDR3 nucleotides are TGTGCCACCAGCAGAGATCACGGGACAGGGGGCTACGAGCAGTACTTC.

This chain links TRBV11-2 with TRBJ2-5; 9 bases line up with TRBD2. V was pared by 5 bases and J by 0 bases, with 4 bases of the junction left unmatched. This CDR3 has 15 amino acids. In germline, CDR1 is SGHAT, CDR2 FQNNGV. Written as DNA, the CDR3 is TGTGCCAGCAGCACCGGACTAGCGTACCAAGAGACCCAGTACTTC. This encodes CASSTGLAYQETQYF.